This record covers a single T cell receptor beta chain. Its antigen is undetermined. Between the trimmed V and J ends, which lost 1 base and 0 bases, there was a span of 12 bases. CDR1 and CDR2 (germline): SGDLS, YYNGEE. The CDR3 runs to 16 residues. This entry is derived from a study of cytotoxic CD8 clonotypes in ibrutinib-treated CLL. Study information: Included were 10 to 12 relapsed/refractory and over 14 treatment-naive patients, of whom 17 were IGHV unmutated. Study-wide points: Progressing and sustained-remission patients had different sampling times. On treatment, the uncommon public clonotypes contracted or remained stable. Clonality climbed at ibrutinib response, then dropped toward baseline at progression.

Assay used: immunoSEQ multiplex PCR; TCRdb lists only in-frame clones, some missing. This table holds approximately 200,000 clones, approximately 72% found once. The chain links TRBV9 to TRBJ2-3; D might be TRBD2 (6 bases). This TCR derives from a human donor with chronic lymphocytic leukemia. The material was PBMCs, obtained after 24 months of ibrutinib treatment. The CDR3 DNA follows: TGTGCCAGCAGCGTATTCACGGGGGAGAGCACAGATACGCAGTATTTT. It translates to CASSVFTGESTDTQYF.